A single sample is the source of the 23 T cell receptor beta chains below, sequenced in a study of long-term antiretroviral therapy in people with HIV. The libraries were made with immunoSEQ v3.0 at survey level. Clones were sequenced by immunoSEQ multiplex PCR, and TCRdb holds only the in-frame ones, with some missing. The sample includes 15,000 to 20,000 clones, over 60% of them seen just once. The sample was unsorted PBMCs, taken 2.9 years after starting antiretroviral therapy. The receptors come from a woman under 40 with HIV.

This clone was seen a handful of times. The V gene is TRBV4-1, the J gene TRBJ2-2, with D possibly being TRBD2 (6 bases). Germline CDR1 is MGHRA and CDR2 is YSYEKL. This CDR3 comprises 13 residues. The germline V and J ends were trimmed by 3 bases and 6 bases, with 8 bases remaining between them. CDR3 coding DNA: TGCGCCAGCAGCCAGGGGGAGGCCGGGGAGCTGTTTTTT. It codes for CASSQGEAGELFF.

This chain links TRBV30 with TRBJ2-1, with a weak D call TRBD2 (7 bases). The germline V gene has CDR1 GTSNPN and CDR2 SVGIG (reference sequence). This CDR3 has 14 amino acids. Trimming removed 0 bases at V and 4 bases at J, with 10 bases between. In nucleotides, the CDR3 is TGTGCCTGGAGTGTAGGGGGGGGGTACAATGAGCAGTTCTTC. Translated: CAWSVGGGYNEQFF.

The V call is TRBV11-1, the J call TRBJ2-7, with 8 bases fitting TRBD1. The CDR3 is made up of 15 amino acids. Trimming took 2 bases from V and 3 from J; bases not matched to a gene: 6. Per the germline V gene, CDR1 is SGHAT and CDR2 is FQDESV (reference sequence). The CDR3 sequence is CASSLRSGQVYEQYF. DNA for the CDR3: TGTGCCAGCAGCTTAAGGTCGGGACAGGTCTACGAGCAGTACTTC.

The V and J genes are TRBV29-1 and TRBJ2-5, with D possibly being TRBD2 (5 bases). The CDR3 length is 13 residues. Trimming stripped 3 bases from V and 6 bases from J, with 14 bases between. Looked up from germline, CDR1 is SQVTM and CDR2 is ANQGSEA. The CDR3 sequence is CSVERMGSKTQYF. CDR3 DNA: TGCAGCGTTGAGAGGATGGGGAGTAAGACCCAGTACTTC.

The chain recombines TRBV27 with TRBJ2-7; TRBD1 agrees at 10 bases. Looked up from germline, CDR1 is MNHEY and CDR2 is SMNVEV (reference sequence). There are 17 residues in the CDR3. V dropped 5 bases and J dropped 2; count of bases not matched to a gene: 12. The CDR3 bases are TGTGCCAGCAGTCTCGTACCACCGGGACAGGGGACCTACGAGCAGTACTTC. It specifies CASSLVPPGQGTYEQYF.

The chain combines TRBV27 with TRBJ1-1; D may be TRBD1 (5 bases). V lost 2 bases and J 1 base, leaving 14 bases between the germline ends. CDR1 is MNHEY and CDR2 is SMNVEV in the germline V gene (reference sequence). The CDR3 spans 16 residues. The CDR3 DNA reads TGTGCCAGCAGTTTACTACAGGTAAAAAGGAACACTGAAGCTTTCTTT. It encodes CASSLLQVKRNTEAFF.

This chain joins TRBV5-1 and TRBJ1-2, with TRBD1 matching 7 bases. There are 14 residues in the CDR3. The germline V gene encodes CDR1 SGHRS and CDR2 YFSETQ. V trimming: 4 bases; J trimming: 5 bases; junction bases outside the gene matches: 8. CDR3 loop: CASSPRDSSYGYTF. For the CDR3, the DNA is TGCGCCAGCAGCCCGCGGGACAGTAGTTATGGCTACACCTTC.

The gene calls are TRBV9 and TRBJ1-2; D is unclear. The ends were cut back, 5 bases at V and 7 bases at J, with 18 bases in the middle. Looked up from germline, CDR1 is SGDLS and CDR2 is YYNGEE. CDR3 length: 14 residues. This CDR3 reads CASSPWEGRSGYTF. CDR3 coding DNA: TGTGCCAGCAGTCCGTGGGAGGGCCGAAGTGGCTACACCTTC.

V usage is TRBV21-1 and J usage is TRBJ2-7. TRBV21-1 is an annotated pseudogene. This CDR3 region has 14 residues. CDR3 protein: CANTWGSSDYEQYV. The CDR3, as DNA: TGTGCCAACACCTGGGGCAGCTCAGACTACGAGCAGTACGTC.

The chain has TRBV5-1 and TRBJ2-1, with TRBD2 matching over 9 bases. Germline V gene sequence: CDR1 SGHRS, CDR2 YFSETQ. The CDR3 runs to 17 residues. Trimming at V came to 1 base and at J to 6 bases, leaving 11 bases not matched to a gene. The CDR3, as DNA: TGCGCCAGCAGCTTGAATTTCGGCGGGGGGGAGTTCAATGAGCAGTTCTTC. Its translation: CASSLNFGGGEFNEQFF.

This clone has a handful of counts. The rearrangement links TRBV6-6 to TRBJ2-3, with D perhaps matching TRBD1 or TRBD2 (7 bases each). Trimming shortened V by 6 bases and J by 3 bases, and 16 bases separated the two germline ends. The CDR3 has 15 residues. Germline V CDR1 and CDR2: MNHNY, SVGAGI (reference sequence). CDR3 loop: CASSKQGGGTDTQYF. Written as DNA, the CDR3 is TGTGCCAGCAGCAAGCAGGGGGGGGGAACAGATACGCAGTATTTT.

The V call is TRBV6-1, the J call TRBJ1-1; TRBD1 aligns across 10 bases. CDR1 and CDR2 from the germline V gene are MNHNS and SASEGT. J was trimmed by 7 bases and V by 5 bases; bases with no gene match: 10. The length of the CDR3 is 15 residues. CDR3 amino acids: CASSSPGQGTFEAFF. The DNA of the CDR3 is TGTGCCAGCAGTTCTCCGGGACAGGGGACTTTTGAAGCTTTCTTT.

V gene TRBV25-1 combines with J gene TRBJ1-5, with unresolved D. The V gene lost 1 base and the J gene lost 7 bases, with 5 bases spanning the gap. CDR1 is MGHDK and CDR2 is SYGVNS in the germline V gene. The CDR3 is made up of 12 amino acids. The CDR3 DNA is TGTGCCAGCAGTGAATCAGGACAGCCCCAGCATTTT. It is translated as CASSESGQPQHF. The variable domain in full, with the rest retrieved from reference TRBV25-1 and TRBJ1-5, is EADIYQTPRYLVIGTGKKITLECSQTMGHDKMYWYQQDPGMELHLIHYSYGVNSTEKGDLSSESTVSRIRTEHFPLTLESARPSHTSQYLCASSESGQPQHFGDGTRLSIL.

The V gene is TRBV6-5, the J gene TRBJ1-6, with 7 bases matching TRBD1. Germline CDR1 is MNHEY and CDR2 is SVGAGI. J gave up 8 bases and V 7 bases, and 8 bases lay outside the gene matches. The CDR3 has 14 residues. CDR3 nucleotides: TGTGCCAGCAACAACAGGGGCGGGCATTCACCCCTCCACTTT. It translates to CASNNRGGHSPLHF.

The chain couples TRBV9 to TRBJ1-1; D is perhaps TRBD1 (5 bases). The CDR3 spans 15 residues. The V gene lost 2 bases and the J gene lost 5 bases, with 16 bases spanning the gap. The germline gives CDR1 SGDLS, CDR2 YYNGEE. The chain's CDR3 is CASSVLGGAGTEAFF. CDR3 in DNA: TGTGCCAGCAGCGTTCTCGGTGGGGCAGGAACTGAAGCTTTCTTT.

The chain uses TRBV5-1 and TRBJ2-2, with D perhaps matching TRBD1 (8 bases). From germline, CDR1 is SGHRS and CDR2 YFSETQ. This CDR3 has 15 residues. Trimming left V 0 bases short and J 6 bases short, with 12 bases between. CDR3 in amino acids: CASSLEQGGAGELFF. The CDR3, as DNA: TGCGCCAGCAGCTTGGAACAGGGGGGGGCCGGGGAGCTGTTTTTT.

This clone has a single count. This chain uses TRBV5-1 with TRBJ2-5, with TRBD2 matching over 8 bases. CDR3 length: 14 residues. Germline assignment: CDR1 SGHRS and CDR2 YFSETQ. J was trimmed by 4 bases and V by 5 bases; bases with no gene match: 7. The CDR3 DNA sequence: TGCGCCAGCAGACTGGCGGGGGGCGGAGAGACCCAGTACTTC. This encodes CASRLAGGGETQYF.

The chain is built from TRBV5-5 and TRBJ2-3; no reliable D call. The CDR3 consists of 15 residues. Trimming removed 1 base from V and 0 bases from J, with 9 bases in between. In germline, CDR1 is SGHKS, CDR2 YYEKEE (reference sequence). CDR3 region: CASSLRVGSTDTQYF. The CDR3 coding sequence is TGTGCCAGCAGCTTGAGAGTTGGCAGCACAGATACGCAGTATTTT.

CDR3 amino acids: CASSQGINYNEQFF. The CDR3 DNA reads TGTGCCAGCAGCCAGGGAATAAACTACAATGAGCAGTTCTTC. The chain is built from TRBV7-8 and TRBJ2-1; a possible D gene is TRBD1 (5 bases). CDR1 SGHVS and CDR2 FQNEAQ come from the germline V gene. The V end lost 5 bases, the J end lost 3 bases, and 11 bases lay between the germline ends. The CDR3 is 14 amino acids.

The chain has TRBV6-6 and TRBJ2-7, with unresolved D. The length of the CDR3 is 15 residues. Trimming removed 2 bases at V and 6 bases at J, with 17 bases between. Germline CDR1 reads MNHNY; CDR2 reads SVGAGI (reference sequence). The CDR3 DNA is TGTGCCAGCAGTTACAAGTCAGGAATGACGGGCGAGCAGTACTTC. It codes for CASSYKSGMTGEQYF.

This clone was counted only a few times. V usage is TRBV5-4 and J usage is TRBJ2-7, with a weak D call TRBD2 (6 bases). Trimming left V 1 base short and J 2 bases short, with 7 bases between. CDR3 length: 13 amino acids. Germline V gene lookup returns CDR1 SGHNT and CDR2 YYREEE (reference sequence). Here the CDR3 reads CASSLSGAYEQYF. Written as DNA, the CDR3 is TGTGCCAGCAGCTTGTCGGGGGCCTACGAGCAGTACTTC.

The V gene is TRBV25-1, the J gene TRBJ1-2, with D unresolved. The CDR3 extends over 14 amino acids. Between the trimmed V and J ends, which lost 1 base and 4 bases, there was a span of 10 bases. CDR1 and CDR2 from the germline V gene are MGHDK and SYGVNS. The CDR3 here is CASSESAPFYGYTF. CDR3 DNA: TGTGCCAGCAGTGAATCGGCTCCTTTCTATGGCTACACCTTC.

The chain combines TRBV11-2 with TRBJ1-2; a weak D match, TRBD1 (6 bases). The CDR3 consists of 13 residues. The V and J ends lost 5 bases and 6 bases respectively, with 13 bases between them. The germline gives CDR1 SGHAT, CDR2 FQNNGV. The CDR3 here is CASSPVGGHGYTF. The CDR3 nucleotides are TGTGCCAGCAGCCCGGTAGGGGGACATGGCTACACCTTC.